This TCR beta chain was sequenced during a study of blood T cell repertoires in COVID-19. Study information: From the United States, Italy and Spain came samples of acute and convalescent COVID-19.

In the study's own analysis: Amplification with reference gene primers provided the estimates of nucleated cell counts. Clones were sequenced by immunoSEQ multiplex PCR, and TCRdb holds only the in-frame ones, with some missing. Clonal size and the V and J genes are those of that table, whereas D and trimming came from the DNA. The data show roughly 360,000 clones, roughly 88% seen once. Adults between roughly 18 and 89 years of age took part from under 25 US areas. The study assigned cohorts using participant-reported clinical history. The TCR originated in a woman younger than 45 with acute COVID-19. The sample consisted of PBMCs or T cells enriched from blood (not recorded which).

The chain's CDR3 is CAWSVQFGNTIYF. CDR3 sequence (DNA): TGTGCCTGGAGTGTACAGTTTGGAAACACCATATATTTT. This rearrangement joins TRBV30 to TRBJ1-3, with unresolved D. Germline V CDR1 and CDR2: GTSNPN, SVGIG (reference sequence). The CDR3 has 13 residues. Trimming removed 0 bases at V and 3 bases at J, with 6 bases between.